This T cell receptor beta chain derives from a study of T cells in Graves' hyperthyroidism and ophthalmopathy. Trimming took 6 bases from V and 12 from J; bases not matched to a gene: 16. Germline V gene sequence: CDR1 MNHEY, CDR2 SVGEGT. The CDR3 contains 15 residues. Authors of the study amplified TCR beta CDR3 regions from RNA transcripts. The TCR CDR3 first-round RT-PCR relied on the HTBI primer set. TCRdb processed the multiplex PCR reads anew with MiXCR; each CDR3 protein has one entry. The repertoire holds 350,000 to 450,000 distinct CDR3 sequences, with approximately 14% as singletons. This clonotype has only a few counts.

V usage is TRBV6-2 or TRBV6-3 and J usage is TRBJ2-1; 8 bases are shared with TRBD2. The clonotype was recovered from a woman aged 55-69 years with Graves' hyperthyroidism. Sequencing was carried out using blood. CDR3 bases: TGTGCCAGCAGCTCCGCCTCGGGAGGGCTGGCTGGGCAGTTCTTC. Translating it yields CASSSASGGLAGQFF.